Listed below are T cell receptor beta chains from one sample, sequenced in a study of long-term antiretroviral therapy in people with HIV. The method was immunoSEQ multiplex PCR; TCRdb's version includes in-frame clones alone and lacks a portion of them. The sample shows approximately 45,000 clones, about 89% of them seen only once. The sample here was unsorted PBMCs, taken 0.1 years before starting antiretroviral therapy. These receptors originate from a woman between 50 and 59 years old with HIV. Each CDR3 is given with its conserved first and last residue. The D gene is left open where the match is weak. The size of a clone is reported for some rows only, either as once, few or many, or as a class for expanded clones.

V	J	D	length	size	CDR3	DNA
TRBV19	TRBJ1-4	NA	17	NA	CASKPMGPTLANEKLFF	TGTGCCAGTAAACCCATGGGTCCAACGTTGGCTAATGAAAAACTGTTTTTT
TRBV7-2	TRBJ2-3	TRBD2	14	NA	CASSFVAGADTQYF	TGTGCCAGCAGCTTTGTAGCGGGGGCAGATACGCAGTATTTT
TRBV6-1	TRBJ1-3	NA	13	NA	CASRAGGLNTIYF	TGTGCCAGCCGGGCAGGAGGCTTGAACACCATATATTTT
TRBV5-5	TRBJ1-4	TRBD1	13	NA	CASRPTGGEKLFF	TGTGCCAGCAGACCCACAGGGGGCGAAAAACTGTTTTTT
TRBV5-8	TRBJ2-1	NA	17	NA	CASRKQGTPRIRDEQFF	TGTGCCAGCAGGAAACAGGGAACGCCCCGTATACGCGATGAGCAGTTCTTC
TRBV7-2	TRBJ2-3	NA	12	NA	CASSFRGDTQYF	TGTGCCAGCAGCTTTCGTGGAGATACGCAGTATTTT
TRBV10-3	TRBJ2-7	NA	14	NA	CAISGDSGSYEQYF	TGTGCCATCAGTGGTGACAGCGGGTCCTACGAGCAGTACTTC
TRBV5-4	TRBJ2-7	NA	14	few	CASSLKGGSYEQYF	TGTGCCAGCAGCTTGAAAGGGGGCTCCTACGAGCAGTACTTC
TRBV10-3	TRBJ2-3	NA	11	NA	CASRFSDTQYF	TGTGCCAGTCGGTTTTCAGATACGCAGTATTTT
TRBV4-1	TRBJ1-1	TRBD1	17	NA	CASSRSGGGTGVGEAFF	TGCGCCAGCAGCCGGTCCGGGGGCGGGACAGGGGTCGGTGAAGCTTTCTTT
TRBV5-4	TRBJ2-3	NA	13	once	CASSPKGADTQYF	TGTGCCAGCAGCCCAAAAGGGGCAGATACGCAGTATTTT
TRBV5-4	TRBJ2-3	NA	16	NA	CASSPGDRRGTDTQYF	TGTGCCAGCAGCCCGGGGGACCGAAGGGGGACAGATACGCAGTATTTT
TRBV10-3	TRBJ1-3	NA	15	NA	CAISSDTESGNTIYF	TGTGCCATCAGTTCCGACACTGAGTCTGGAAACACCATATATTTT
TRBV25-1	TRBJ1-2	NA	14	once	CASSDGREDYGYTF	TGTGCCAGCAGTGATGGCAGAGAAGACTATGGCTACACCTTC
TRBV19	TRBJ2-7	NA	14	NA	CASSIYTEGGEQYF	TGTGCCAGTAGTATATACACCGAAGGGGGCGAGCAGTACTTC
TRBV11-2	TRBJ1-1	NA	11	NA	CASSLSSDAFF	TGTGCCAGCAGCTTATCAAGCGACGCTTTCTTT
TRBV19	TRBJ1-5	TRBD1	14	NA	CASSIGQGRQPQHF	TGTGCCAGTAGTATTGGACAGGGGCGGCAGCCCCAGCATTTT
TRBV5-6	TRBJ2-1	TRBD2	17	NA	CASSLLKAGGPYNEQFF	TGTGCCAGCAGCTTACTAAAAGCGGGGGGACCTTACAATGAGCAGTTCTTC
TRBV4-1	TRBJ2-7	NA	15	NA	CASSGAGTGNYEQYF	TGCGCCAGCAGCGGAGCCGGGACGGGGAACTACGAGCAGTACTTC
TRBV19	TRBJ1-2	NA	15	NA	CASSAGHYVNYGYTF	TGTGCCAGTAGTGCCGGACATTATGTTAACTATGGCTACACCTTC
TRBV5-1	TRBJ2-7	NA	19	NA	CASSVGVVGVLGLPYEQYF	TGCGCCAGCAGCGTGGGTGTAGTTGGTGTTCTAGGGTTACCCTACGAGCAGTACTTC
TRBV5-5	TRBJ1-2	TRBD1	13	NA	CASSLTGDYGYTF	TGTGCCAGCAGCTTGACAGGGGACTATGGCTACACCTTC
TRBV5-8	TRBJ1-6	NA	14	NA	CASSLGTEDSPLHF	TGTGCCAGCAGCTTGGGGACGGAGGATTCACCCCTCCACTTT
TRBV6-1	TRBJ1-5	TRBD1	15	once	CASRDRDEGNQPQHF	TGTGCCAGCAGGGACAGGGACGAGGGCAATCAGCCCCAGCATTTT
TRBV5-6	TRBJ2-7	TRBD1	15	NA	CASSHGTGSQYEQYF	TGTGCCAGCAGCCACGGGACAGGGAGTCAGTACGAGCAGTACTTC
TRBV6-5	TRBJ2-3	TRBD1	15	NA	CASSFRQGAVDTQYF	TGTGCCAGCAGTTTCAGACAGGGGGCGGTGGATACGCAGTATTTT
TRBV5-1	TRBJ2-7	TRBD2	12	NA	CASSSGGYEQYF	TGCGCCAGCAGCTCGGGGGGGTACGAGCAGTACTTC
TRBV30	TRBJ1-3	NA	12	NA	CAWSVGGNTIYF	TGTGCCTGGAGTGTGGGGGGAAACACCATATATTTT
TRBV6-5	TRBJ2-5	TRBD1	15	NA	CASSTGQATQETQYF	TGTGCCAGCAGCACCGGACAGGCAACCCAAGAGACCCAGTACTTC
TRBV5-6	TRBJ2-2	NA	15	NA	CASSWTAANTGELFF	TGTGCCAGCAGCTGGACGGCTGCGAACACCGGGGAGCTGTTTTTT
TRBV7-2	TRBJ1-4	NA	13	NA	CASSSGSNEKLFF	TGTGCCAGCAGCTCTGGCTCAAATGAAAAACTGTTTTTT
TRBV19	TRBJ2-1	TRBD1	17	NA	CASSTLDRGKGGNEQFF	TGTGCCAGTAGTACCCTGGACAGGGGAAAAGGGGGGAATGAGCAGTTCTTC
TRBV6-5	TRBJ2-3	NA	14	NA	CASRIGGPTDTQYF	TGTGCCAGCCGCATCGGGGGCCCCACAGATACGCAGTATTTT
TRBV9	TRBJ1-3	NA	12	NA	CASSAPRNTIYF	TGTGCCAGCAGCGCCCCTCGAAACACCATATATTTT
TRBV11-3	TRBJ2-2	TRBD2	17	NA	CASSLTSGLAGAGELFF	TGTGCCAGCAGCTTAACTTCCGGACTAGCGGGGGCCGGGGAGCTGTTTTTT
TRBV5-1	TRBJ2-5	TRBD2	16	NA	CASSSTSGGAQWSQYF	TGCGCCAGCAGCTCAACTAGCGGGGGGGCCCAATGGTCCCAGTACTTC